These 12 T cell receptor beta chains originate from one sample sequenced in a study of blood T cell repertoires in COVID-19. The protocol was immunoSEQ multiplex PCR, while the TCRdb copy is restricted to in-frame clones and leaves out a portion. The sample contains around 24,000 clones, approximately 91% of which appear only once. Sequencing used peripheral blood. The receptors were gathered from a man between 65 and 85 years old with COVID-19, enrolled during active disease.

This sequence joins TRBV11-2 and TRBJ1-1; 7 bases are shared with TRBD1. The junction had 12 bases not matched to a gene; V was cut back by 6 bases and J by 5 bases. In germline, CDR1 is SGHAT, CDR2 FQNNGV. This CDR3 comprises 15 residues. CDR3 bases: TGTGCCAGCAGTCAGGACAGGTTTCCCGGAACTGAAGCTTTCTTT. It encodes CASSQDRFPGTEAFF.

The V call is TRBV19, the J call TRBJ1-4; D not certain. Trimming left V 6 bases short and J 5 bases short, with 7 bases between. This CDR3 is built from 12 residues. The germline V gene encodes CDR1 LNHDA and CDR2 SQIVND (reference sequence). The CDR3 sequence is CASRGGNEKLFF. CDR3 coding DNA: TGTGCCAGTAGGGGCGGGAATGAAAAACTGTTTTTT. Combining the CDR3 with reference TRBV19 and TRBJ1-4 gives the whole variable domain DGGITQSPKYLFRKEGQNVTLSCEQNLNHDAMYWYRQDPGQGLRLIYYSQIVNDFQKGDIAEGYSVSREKKESFPLTVTSAQKNPTAFYLCASRGGNEKLFFGSGTQLSVL.

The chain links TRBV5-1 to TRBJ1-6; 9 positions agree with TRBD1. The CDR3 length is 14 residues. Germline V gene lookup returns CDR1 SGHRS and CDR2 YFSETQ. Trimming cost V 2 bases and J 7 bases; bases outside gene matches: 1. The CDR3 reads CASSFGQGNSPLHF. CDR3 DNA sequence: TGCGCCAGCAGCTTTGGACAGGGGAATTCACCCCTCCACTTT.

The chain carries TRBV29-1 and TRBJ2-1; possibly TRBD2 for D (5 bases). The V end lost 5 bases, the J end lost 6 bases, and 17 bases lay between the germline ends. This CDR3 region has 14 residues. CDR1 is SQVTM, CDR2 ANQGSEA, per germline. The CDR3 here is CSVSMRERSNEQFF. Written as DNA, the CDR3 is TGCAGCGTTAGCATGAGGGAAAGGAGCAATGAGCAGTTCTTC.

This clone was seen a handful of times. The J gene is TRBJ2-5, the V gene TRBV7-9; 14 positions match TRBD2. V dropped 5 bases and J dropped 5; count of bases not matched to a gene: 7. Germline values: CDR1 SEHNR, CDR2 FQNEAQ (reference sequence). This CDR3 has 16 amino acids. The CDR3 sequence: CASSPGLAGDSETQYF. The CDR3 DNA follows: TGTGCCAGCAGCCCGGGACTAGCGGGAGACAGTGAGACCCAGTACTTC.

V usage is TRBV19 and J usage is TRBJ2-7; 7 bases match TRBD1. The junction had 8 bases not matched to a gene; V was cut back by 6 bases and J by 3 bases. Germline V gives CDR1 LNHDA, CDR2 SQIVND (reference sequence). The CDR3 length is 14 residues. In DNA form, the CDR3 reads TGTGCCAGTAGCCTTTTCGACAGGGACTACGAGCAGTACTTC. Amino acids: CASSLFDRDYEQYF.

This rearrangement joins TRBV3-1 (or the pseudogene TRBV3-2) to TRBJ2-7; TRBD2 might be the D (6 bases). The CDR3 contains 13 residues. Germline V gives CDR1 LGHDT, CDR2 YNNKEL (reference sequence). The V gene lost 1 base and the J gene lost 2 bases, with 6 bases spanning the gap. CDR3 sequence (DNA): TGTGCCAGCAGCCAAGCGGGAGCCTACGAGCAGTACTTC. Translated: CASSQAGAYEQYF.

V is TRBV6-5 and J is TRBJ1-5; the D gene is possibly TRBD1 (6 bases). Germline CDR1 reads MNHEY; CDR2 reads SVGAGI. There are 14 residues in the CDR3. Trimming took off 5 bases at V and 4 bases at J, with 12 bases between the two ends. CDR3 amino acids: CASSRGGGNQPQHF. The DNA for the CDR3 is TGTGCCAGCAGTCGGGGGGGCGGTAATCAGCCCCAGCATTTT.

The chain employs TRBV7-9 and TRBJ2-4; unclear D gene. V lost 5 bases and J 5 bases, leaving 13 bases between the germline ends. Per germline, CDR1 SEHNR and CDR2 FQNEAQ (reference sequence). CDR3 length: 14 amino acids. The CDR3 DNA sequence: TGTGCCAGCAGCCTATTCGACCGGGAAAACATTCAGTACTTC. Translated, it gives CASSLFDRENIQYF.

The rearrangement joins TRBV19 to TRBJ2-2; TRBD2 agrees at 7 bases. V was pared by 4 bases and J by 0 bases, with 2 bases of the junction left unmatched. CDR3 length: 15 amino acids. Germline CDR1 reads LNHDA; CDR2 reads SQIVND (reference sequence). The CDR3 DNA is TGTGCCAGTAGTACTAGCGGACCGAACACCGGGGAGCTGTTTTTT. It codes for CASSTSGPNTGELFF.

The chain combines TRBV30 with TRBJ2-5; D perhaps matches TRBD2 (5 bases). There are 12 residues in the CDR3. Germline-derived CDR1 and CDR2 are GTSNPN and SVGIG (reference sequence). Between the trimmed V and J ends, which lost 8 bases and 5 bases, there was a span of 15 bases. The CDR3 loop is CAAGVWQETQYF. In DNA, the CDR3 is TGTGCCGCCGGGGTTTGGCAGGAGACCCAGTACTTC.

The genes are TRBV10-3 and TRBJ1-1; 8 bases map to TRBD1. The CDR3 loop spans 16 amino acids. After removal of 2 bases from V and 0 bases from J, the junction contained 5 bases not matched to a gene. Germline assignment: CDR1 ENHRY and CDR2 SYGVKD. DNA for the CDR3: TGTGCCATCAGTGAGGACAGGGGTCCTTTGAACACTGAAGCTTTCTTT. Translated: CAISEDRGPLNTEAFF.